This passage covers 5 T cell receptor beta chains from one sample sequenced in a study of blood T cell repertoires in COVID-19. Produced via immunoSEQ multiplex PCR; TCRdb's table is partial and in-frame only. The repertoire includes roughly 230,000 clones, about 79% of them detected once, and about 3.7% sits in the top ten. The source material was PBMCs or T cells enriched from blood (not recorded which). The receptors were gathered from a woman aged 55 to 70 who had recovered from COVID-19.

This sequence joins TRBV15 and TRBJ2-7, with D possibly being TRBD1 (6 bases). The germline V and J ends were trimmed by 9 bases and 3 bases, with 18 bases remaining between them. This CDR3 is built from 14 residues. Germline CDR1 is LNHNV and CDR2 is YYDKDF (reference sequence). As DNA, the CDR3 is TGTGCCACTGCGTATGGCAGGGGATTCTACGAGCAGTACTTC. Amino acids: CATAYGRGFYEQYF.

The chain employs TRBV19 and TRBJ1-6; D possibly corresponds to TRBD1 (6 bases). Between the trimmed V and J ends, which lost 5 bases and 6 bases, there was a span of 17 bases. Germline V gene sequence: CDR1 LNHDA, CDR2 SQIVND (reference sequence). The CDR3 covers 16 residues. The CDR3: CASSAGGGLINSPLHF. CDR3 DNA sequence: TGTGCCAGTAGTGCGGGGGGCGGATTAATTAATTCACCCCTCCACTTT.

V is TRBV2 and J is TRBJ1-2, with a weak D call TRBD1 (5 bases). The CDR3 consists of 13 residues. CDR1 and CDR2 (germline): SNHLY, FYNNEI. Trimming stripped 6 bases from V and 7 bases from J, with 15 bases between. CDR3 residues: CASRSDSRPGYTF. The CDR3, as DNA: TGTGCCAGCAGGAGCGACAGTCGCCCTGGCTACACCTTC. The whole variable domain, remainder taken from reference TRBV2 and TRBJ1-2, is EPEVTQTPSHQVTQMGQEVILRCVPISNHLYFYWYRQILGQKVEFLVSFYNNEISEKSEIFDDQFSVERPDGSNFTLKIRSTKLEDSAMYFCASRSDSRPGYTFGSGTRLTVV.

The CDR3 reads CASSDGIPSYEQYF. CDR3 coding DNA: TGCGCCAGCAGTGACGGGATACCCTCCTACGAGCAGTACTTC. The chain uses TRBV10-1 and TRBJ2-7, with TRBD2 as a possible D gene (5 bases). Germline-derived CDR1 and CDR2 are WNHNN and SYGVQD (reference sequence). The CDR3 runs 14 residues. Trimming cost V 3 bases and J 0 bases, with 9 bases left between them.

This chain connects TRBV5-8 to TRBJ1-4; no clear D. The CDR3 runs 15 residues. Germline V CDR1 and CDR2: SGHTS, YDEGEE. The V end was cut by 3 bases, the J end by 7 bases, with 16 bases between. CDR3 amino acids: CASSSQDYFGEKLFF. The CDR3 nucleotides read TGTGCCAGCAGCTCCCAAGACTATTTCGGTGAAAAACTGTTTTTT.